Listed here are 6 T cell receptor beta chains from one sample, sequenced in a study of CD8 T cells in Susac syndrome. RNA totalling roughly 0.45 to 1 ug underwent reverse transcription with random hexamers. Each CDR3 protein gets one entry after TCRdb re-called the immunoSEQ multiplex PCR reads with MiXCR. The repertoire holds fewer than 85,000 distinct CDR3 sequences, with approximately 94% as singletons. The sequenced sample was CD8+ T cells from PBMCs. Receptors originate from a human donor with Susac syndrome.

This chain uses TRBV12-3 or TRBV12-4 with TRBJ1-1; no clear D gene. V lost 7 bases to trimming and J lost 2 bases, with 11 bases between them. The CDR3 length is 13 residues. Here the CDR3 DNA reads TGTGCCAGCAACTTAGGGATAAACACTGAAGCTTTCTTT. Its protein is CASNLGINTEAFF.

This chain links TRBV3-1 with TRBJ2-3; a possible D gene is TRBD1 (6 bases). Germline loops: CDR1 LGHDT, CDR2 YNNKEL (reference sequence). Trimming took off 3 bases at V and 0 bases at J, with 10 bases between the two ends. The CDR3 runs 15 residues. CDR3 loop: CASSHRGRSTDTQYF. In DNA, the CDR3 is TGTGCCAGCAGCCACAGGGGCCGCAGCACAGATACGCAGTATTTT.

V is TRBV29-1 and J is TRBJ1-3; D remains unclear. In germline, CDR1 is SQVTM, CDR2 ANQGSEA. Trimming shortened V by 1 base and J by 0 bases, and 10 bases separated the two germline ends. This CDR3 contains 15 residues. The CDR3 region has the DNA TGCAGCGTTGAAGGAACAGAGAGCTCTGGAAACACCATATATTTT. Its translation: CSVEGTESSGNTIYF.

The chain recombines TRBV7-9 with TRBJ2-7, with D possibly being TRBD1 (6 bases). Germline CDR1 reads SEHNR; CDR2 reads FQNEAQ (reference sequence). The ends were cut back, 3 bases at V and 6 bases at J, with 9 bases in the middle. The CDR3 is made up of 12 amino acids. CDR3: CASSLARGEQYF. For the CDR3, the DNA is TGTGCCAGCAGCTTGGCCAGGGGCGAGCAGTACTTC.

The rearrangement joins TRBV27 to TRBJ2-6, with D uncertain. CDR3 length: 12 amino acids. Trimming shortened V by 6 bases and J by 1 base, and 1 base separated the two germline ends. The V gene's germline CDR1 is MNHEY and CDR2 SMNVEV (reference sequence). The CDR3 spells CASRSGANVLTF. Written as DNA, the CDR3 is TGTGCCAGCAGGTCTGGGGCCAACGTCCTGACTTTC. The full variable domain, its missing parts supplied by reference TRBV27 and TRBJ2-6, is EAQVTQNPRYLITVTGKKLTVTCSQNMNHEYMSWYRQDPGLGLRQIYYSMNVEVTDKGDVPEGYKVSRKEKRNFPLILESPSPNQTSLYFCASRSGANVLTFGAGSRLTVL.

This rearrangement joins TRBV6-5 to TRBJ2-1, with D perhaps matching TRBD1 or TRBD2 (6 bases each). The length of the CDR3 is 14 residues. Germline loops: CDR1 MNHEY, CDR2 SVGAGI. Trimming removed 2 bases at V and 9 bases at J, with 14 bases between. The CDR3 loop is CASSYLGGPVEQFF. As DNA, the CDR3 is TGTGCCAGCAGTTACCTGGGGGGCCCTGTTGAGCAGTTCTTC.